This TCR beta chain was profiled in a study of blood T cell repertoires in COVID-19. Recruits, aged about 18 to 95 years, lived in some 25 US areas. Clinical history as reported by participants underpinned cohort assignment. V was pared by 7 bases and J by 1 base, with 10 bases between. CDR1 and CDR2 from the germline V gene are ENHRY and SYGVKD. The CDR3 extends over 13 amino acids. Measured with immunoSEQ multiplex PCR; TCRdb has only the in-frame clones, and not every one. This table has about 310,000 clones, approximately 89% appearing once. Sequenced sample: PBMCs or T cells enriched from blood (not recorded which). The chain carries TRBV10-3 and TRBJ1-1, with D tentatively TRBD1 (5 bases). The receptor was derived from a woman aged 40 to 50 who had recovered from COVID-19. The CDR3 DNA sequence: TGTGCCATCACTAGGGGCGCGAACACTGAAGCTTTCTTT. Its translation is CAITRGANTEAFF.